A few counts support the clone carrying this T cell receptor (beta chain). Profiling relied on immunoSEQ multiplex PCR, and the TCRdb table lists in-frame clones only, not all of them. This table holds approximately 290,000 clones, approximately 85% found once. The sample is drawn from a study of blood T cell repertoires in COVID-19. CDR1 and CDR2 (germline): MNHEY, SMNVEV (reference sequence). The V and J ends lost 2 bases and 3 bases respectively, with 10 bases between them. This CDR3 is built from 14 residues. This chain uses TRBV27 with TRBJ1-1; possible D gene TRBD1, 5 bases. The sequenced sample was peripheral blood. The TCR sequence derives from a human donor with COVID-19, enrolled during active disease. The donor label of this sample is uncertain. DNA of the CDR3: TGTGCCAGCAGTTTAGGACAAGGGGACACTGAAGCTTTCTTT. Its translation: CASSLGQGDTEAFF.